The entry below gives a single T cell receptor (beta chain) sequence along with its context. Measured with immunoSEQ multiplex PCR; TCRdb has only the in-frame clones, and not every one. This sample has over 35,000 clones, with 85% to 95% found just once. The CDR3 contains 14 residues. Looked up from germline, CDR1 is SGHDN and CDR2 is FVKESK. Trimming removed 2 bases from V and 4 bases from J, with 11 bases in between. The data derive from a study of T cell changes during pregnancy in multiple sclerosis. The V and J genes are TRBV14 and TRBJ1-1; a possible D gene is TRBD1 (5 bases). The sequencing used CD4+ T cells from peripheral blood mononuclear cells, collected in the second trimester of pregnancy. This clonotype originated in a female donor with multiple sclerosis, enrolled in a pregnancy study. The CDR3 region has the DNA TGTGCCAGCAGCCAAAGGGGACTGAGCACTGAAGCTTTCTTT. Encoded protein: CASSQRGLSTEAFF.